A single sample gave rise to the 23 T cell receptor beta chains below, sequenced in a study of CD8 T cells in ankylosing spondylitis. Overall study findings and caveats: Ankylosing spondylitis blood seemed to carry a telltale TCR beta motif made of fewer than ten highly homologous variants.

These TCRs are of unknown antigen specificity. TCRdb ran MiXCR on the 5' RACE reads and lists one entry per CDR3 protein. Of over 450,000 distinct CDR3 sequences listed, roughly 13% are singletons. The specimen was blood, either unsorted or a sorted T cell fraction (not recorded which). Every receptor here comes from a male donor with ankylosing spondylitis.

The chain has TRBV2 and TRBJ2-6, with D perhaps matching TRBD1 or TRBD2 (5 bases each). The CDR3 totals 17 residues. Germline V gene data show CDR1 as SNHLY and CDR2 as FYNNEI. Deletions cut 4 bases from V and 2 bases from J, with 15 bases between. The CDR3 loop is CASSVLGRTTGANVLTF. CDR3 bases: TGTGCCAGCAGTGTTTTGGGACGGACGACTGGGGCCAACGTCCTGACTTTC. The full variable domain, completed using reference TRBV2 and TRBJ2-6, is EPEVTQTPSHQVTQMGQEVILRCVPISNHLYFYWYRQILGQKVEFLVSFYNNEISEKSEIFDDQFSVERPDGSNFTLKIRSTKLEDSAMYFCASSVLGRTTGANVLTFGAGSRLTVL.

This clonotype was counted many times. The chain carries TRBV20-1 and TRBJ2-7; 8 nucleotides agree with TRBD2. Germline V gene sequence: CDR1 DFQATT, CDR2 SNEGSKA (reference sequence). The CDR3 runs to 13 residues. With 3 bases clipped from V and 5 bases from J, the junction kept 6 bases outside the gene matches. This chain's CDR3 is CSARPGGPDEQYF. DNA of the CDR3: TGCAGTGCTAGGCCGGGAGGGCCTGACGAGCAGTACTTC.

The J gene is TRBJ1-1, the V gene TRBV12-3 or TRBV12-4, with 8 bases that match TRBD1. This CDR3 contains 16 residues. V was pared by 6 bases and J by 5 bases, with 14 bases of the junction left unmatched. Here the CDR3 DNA reads TGTGCCAGCAGGCCGTACAGGGGGGACGGACGGACTGAAGCTTTCTTT. This sequence encodes CASRPYRGDGRTEAFF.

This clonotype was detected a few times. This chain connects TRBV4-1 to TRBJ1-5, with D possibly being TRBD1 (6 bases). Germline V gene lookup returns CDR1 MGHRA and CDR2 YSYEKL. V was shortened by 3 bases and J by 1 base, with 10 bases between the two germline ends. The CDR3 consists of 15 residues. CDR3 DNA sequence: TGCGCCAGCAGCCATGCGGACAGAAGCAATCAGCCCCAGCATTTT. As protein: CASSHADRSNQPQHF.

The genes are TRBV20-1 and TRBJ1-2; no clear D gene. The CDR3 runs 14 residues. Looked up from germline, CDR1 is DFQATT and CDR2 is SNEGSKA (reference sequence). Trimming pared 4 bases from V and 4 bases from J, leaving 16 bases between. CDR3 sequence: CSATRSVYLYGYTF. The DNA of the CDR3 is TGCAGTGCTACCCGATCTGTCTACCTCTATGGCTACACCTTC.

This clonotype was detected only once. At one end the junction does not follow the germline gene, possibly because of a read error. The chain couples TRBV11-1 to TRBJ2-5; TRBD2 matches 7 bases. The CDR3 has 15 amino acids. The V gene's germline CDR1 is SGHAT and CDR2 FQDESV (reference sequence). Here the CDR3 DNA reads TGTGACAGCAGCAGCCCCCCTAGCGGACAAGAGACCCAGTACTTC. Residues: CDSSSPPSGQETQYF.

V and J are TRBV18 and TRBJ2-2, with 7 bases that match TRBD1. CDR3 length: 15 amino acids. V lost 3 bases, J lost 8 bases, and 9 bases stayed unmatched. Looked up from germline, CDR1 is KGHSH and CDR2 is LQKENI. The CDR3 nucleotides are TGTGCCAGCTCACCTATTACAGGGGATGAAGGGGAGCTGTTTTTT. The encoded protein is CASSPITGDEGELFF. Using reference TRBV18 and TRBJ2-2 for the parts outside the CDR3, the full variable domain is NAGVMQNPRHLVRRRGQEARLRCSPMKGHSHVYWYRQLPEEGLKFMVYLQKENIIDESGMPKERFSAEFPKEGPSILRIQQVVRGDSAAYFCASSPITGDEGELFFGEGSRLTVL.

This clonotype was counted only a few times. The CDR3 nucleotides read TGTGCCAGCAGCGAAGTAGGGGGCGTCTACGAGCAGTACTTC. Its translation: CASSEVGGVYEQYF. The chain links TRBV7-9 to TRBJ2-7; 7 positions agree with TRBD1. With 5 bases clipped from V and 3 bases from J, the junction kept 7 bases outside the gene matches. This CDR3 has 14 amino acids. Germline assignment: CDR1 SEHNR and CDR2 FQNEAQ (reference sequence).

The chain is built from TRBV27 and TRBJ2-7; TRBD2 matches 14 bases. This CDR3 is built from 16 residues. After removal of 5 bases from V and 4 bases from J, the junction contained 7 bases not matched to a gene. Germline-derived CDR1 and CDR2 are MNHEY and SMNVEV (reference sequence). CDR3 in amino acids: CASSPSGLAGAYEQYV. CDR3 nucleotide sequence: TGTGCCAGCAGTCCATCGGGACTAGCGGGAGCGTACGAGCAGTACGTC.

This clonotype has more than one count but fewer than ten. The chain couples TRBV20-1 to TRBJ2-5; 8 bases line up with TRBD1. There are 16 residues in the CDR3. V lost 0 bases, J lost 6 bases, and 12 bases stayed unmatched. In germline, CDR1 is DFQATT, CDR2 SNEGSKA (reference sequence). This chain's CDR3 is CSARDPLTGDRQTQYF. In DNA form, the CDR3 reads TGCAGTGCTAGAGATCCCCTGACAGGGGACCGGCAGACCCAGTACTTC.

This clonotype appeared a single time. The chain recombines TRBV20-1 with TRBJ2-1, with D perhaps matching TRBD2 (6 bases). The germline gives CDR1 DFQATT, CDR2 SNEGSKA (reference sequence). The CDR3 is 16 amino acids. With 1 base removed from V and 7 bases from J, the gap between germline ends came to 20 bases. CDR3 sequence (DNA): TGCAGTGCTAGAGTCGGGTGGCGGGAAATGCGAAATGAGCAGTTCTTC. As protein: CSARVGWREMRNEQFF.

V gene TRBV9 combines with J gene TRBJ2-7, with 10 bases that match TRBD1. Per the germline V gene, CDR1 is SGDLS and CDR2 is YYNGEE. The CDR3 totals 16 residues. J lost 0 bases, V lost 0 bases, and 3 bases had no gene match. CDR3 loop: CASSVAGTGASYEQYF. Written as DNA, the CDR3 is TGTGCCAGCAGCGTAGCTGGGACAGGGGCCTCCTACGAGCAGTACTTC.

This clonotype is a singleton in its sample. An end of the junction differs from the germline gene, which may be a read error. J is TRBJ2-1 and V is TRBV12-3 or TRBV12-4; 13 bases are a match to TRBD2. The CDR3 is 18 amino acids. The CDR3 region is CACRAGGIGLAGVGEQFF. The CDR3 coding sequence is TGTGCCTGCAGGGCCGGGGGAATAGGACTAGCGGGAGTGGGCGAGCAGTTCTTC.

J is TRBJ1-2 and V is TRBV7-2; D unresolved. The CDR3 has 13 residues. Germline V gene sequence: CDR1 SGHTA, CDR2 FQGNSA. V gave up 5 bases and J gave up 7 bases, with 14 bases separating them. The CDR3: CASSPTDSSGYTF. The CDR3, as DNA: TGTGCCAGCAGCCCGACGGACTCGAGTGGCTACACCTTC.

The chain combines TRBV20-1 with TRBJ2-2; 16 bases are shared with TRBD2. V was pared by 6 bases and J by 3 bases, with 7 bases of the junction left unmatched. The CDR3 totals 17 residues. Looked up from germline, CDR1 is DFQATT and CDR2 is SNEGSKA (reference sequence). The CDR3 here is CSARGLAGGMDTGELFF. As DNA, the CDR3 is TGCAGTGCAAGGGGACTAGCGGGAGGGATGGACACCGGGGAGCTGTTTTTT.

The table lists this clonotype with a few counts. The chain joins TRBV5-1 to TRBJ1-3; no clear D gene. There are 14 residues in the CDR3. The germline V gene encodes CDR1 SGHRS and CDR2 YFSETQ. Trimming removed 3 bases at V and 0 bases at J, with 7 bases between. CDR3 loop: CASSSRVSGNTIYF. Here the CDR3 DNA reads TGCGCCAGCAGCTCTAGAGTCTCTGGAAACACCATATATTTT.

V gene TRBV29-1 combines with J gene TRBJ1-5; TRBD1 agrees at 8 bases. Unmatched junction bases numbered 5, after V lost 6 bases and J lost 1 base. Germline V CDR1 and CDR2: SQVTM, ANQGSEA. This CDR3 contains 14 residues. CDR3 loop: CSVGTGGSNQPQHF. The CDR3 DNA is TGCAGCGTCGGGACAGGAGGGAGCAATCAGCCCCAGCATTTT.

This clonotype was counted a few times. The chain recombines TRBV20-1 with TRBJ2-3; weak D call: TRBD2 (6 bases). V was trimmed by 3 bases and J by 4 bases, leaving 11 bases between them. The CDR3 totals 13 residues. The germline V gene encodes CDR1 DFQATT and CDR2 SNEGSKA (reference sequence). The CDR3 reads CSASGGEADTQYF. The CDR3 DNA is TGCAGTGCTAGCGGAGGGGAGGCAGATACGCAGTATTTT.

The rearrangement uses TRBV7-7 and TRBJ2-1, with D perhaps being TRBD1 or TRBD2 (5 bases each). The CDR3 consists of 16 residues. The V and J ends lost 5 bases and 6 bases respectively, with 20 bases between them. Germline loops: CDR1 SSHAT, CDR2 FNYEAQ (reference sequence). The CDR3 sequence is CASSQIPGTASNEQFF. As DNA, the CDR3 is TGTGCCAGCAGCCAGATCCCCGGGACCGCTTCCAATGAGCAGTTCTTC. The full variable domain, its missing parts supplied by reference TRBV7-7 and TRBJ2-1, is GAGVSQSPRYKVTKRGQDVTLRCDPISSHATLYWYQQALGQGPEFLTYFNYEAQPDKSGLPSDRFSAERPEGSISTLTIQRTEQRDSAMYRCASSQIPGTASNEQFFGPGTRLTVL.

This clonotype was counted only a few times. This chain links TRBV7-2 with TRBJ1-3, with no clear D. The CDR3 covers 16 residues. V was clipped by 2 bases and J by 4 bases, with 15 bases between them. Germline V gives CDR1 SGHTA, CDR2 FQGNSA. Here the CDR3 DNA reads TGTGCCAGCAGCTTAAGGACGACGGGGATGGGAAACACCATATATTTT. Translation: CASSLRTTGMGNTIYF.

The rearrangement joins TRBV20-1 to TRBJ2-7, with D perhaps given as TRBD1 or TRBD2 (5 bases each). V shed 6 bases and J shed 0 bases, with 15 bases lying between them. CDR3 length: 14 amino acids. CDR1 and CDR2 from the germline V gene are DFQATT and SNEGSKA (reference sequence). This chain's CDR3 is CSAGDPLSSYEQYF. CDR3 DNA: TGCAGTGCCGGGGACCCCCTTAGCTCCTACGAGCAGTACTTC.

In its sample, this clonotype was seen many times. V gene TRBV20-1 combines with J gene TRBJ2-1, with 11 bases that match TRBD1. CDR1 DFQATT and CDR2 SNEGSKA come from the germline V gene (reference sequence). The CDR3 totals 14 residues. J was trimmed by 5 bases and V by 5 bases; bases with no gene match: 5. The CDR3 is CSARTGGADNEQFF. CDR3 sequence (DNA): TGCAGTGCTCGGACAGGGGGCGCGGACAATGAGCAGTTCTTC.

The chain employs TRBV7-9 and TRBJ2-3, with no clear D. Deletions cut 1 base from V and 12 bases from J, with 11 bases between. Germline CDR1 is SEHNR and CDR2 is FQNEAQ (reference sequence). CDR3 length equals 12 residues. The CDR3 DNA sequence: TGTGCCAGCAGCTTAGGTTCCTCTGAACAGTATTTT. Protein sequence: CASSLGSSEQYF.